Each of the 24 T cell receptor beta chains below was sequenced from the same sample in a study of identical twins. MiXCR, run by TCRdb on the 5' RACE reads, gives a single entry per CDR3 protein. The table lists just under 650,000 distinct CDR3 sequences, about 7.1% of them singletons, with roughly 1.6% in the top ten. This same sample was also taken into another study, of yellow fever vaccine responses in identical twins.

The sequenced sample was PBMCs. The receptors originated from a woman aged 18 to 35 in good health.

The rearrangement joins TRBV6-5 to TRBJ1-1; no definite D call. Germline CDR1 and CDR2: MNHEY and SVGAGI. CDR3 length: 15 residues. Trimming cost V 4 bases and J 0 bases, with 12 bases left between them. CDR3 region: CASSSRSEMNTEAFF. CDR3 nucleotides: TGTGCCAGCAGTTCGCGCTCGGAGATGAACACTGAAGCTTTCTTT.

This clonotype was counted only a few times. The chain joins TRBV4-1 to TRBJ2-7; 10 positions agree with TRBD2. CDR1 is MGHRA and CDR2 is YSYEKL in the germline V gene. V shed 3 bases and J 0 bases; nucleotides not matched to a gene: 5. The CDR3 runs to 16 residues. The CDR3 nucleotides read TGCGCCAGCAGCCATCCCGGACTAGCGGTCTCCTACGAGCAGTACTTC. It codes for CASSHPGLAVSYEQYF.

This clonotype was picked up a small number of times. The V gene is TRBV20-1, the J gene TRBJ1-2, with TRBD1 matching over 8 bases. Germline CDR1 DFQATT, CDR2 SNEGSKA (reference sequence). V was clipped by 3 bases and J by 4 bases; unmatched bases: 13. The CDR3 is made up of 16 amino acids. The chain's CDR3 is CSASSPSDRARYGYTF. The CDR3 nucleotides read TGCAGTGCTAGTTCCCCCTCGGACAGGGCCCGCTATGGCTACACCTTC.

This clonotype showed up just a few times. The CDR3 DNA is TGTGCCAGCAGTTACCGACTCGAACCACAGGGGGCGTCCTCATTAGCCAAAAACATTCAGTACTTC. Its protein product is CASSYRLEPQGASSLAKNIQYF. V and J are TRBV6-5 and TRBJ2-4; 9 bases fit TRBD1. This CDR3 is built from 22 residues. The V gene's germline CDR1 is MNHEY and CDR2 SVGAGI. Losses at the gene ends were 2 bases for V and 0 bases for J; bases not matched to a gene: 20.

The chain uses TRBV29-1 and TRBJ1-1; no definite D call. The CDR3 contains 13 residues. CDR1 and CDR2 (germline): SQVTM, ANQGSEA. With 6 bases removed from V and 3 bases from J, the gap between germline ends came to 14 bases. CDR3 bases: TGCAGCGTACGCGGGTCCGAATACACTGAAGCTTTCTTT. Its translation: CSVRGSEYTEAFF.

This clonotype showed up just a few times. V gene TRBV20-1 combines with J gene TRBJ1-1, with a possible D match to TRBD1 (6 bases). This CDR3 has 13 residues. Germline assignment: CDR1 DFQATT and CDR2 SNEGSKA (reference sequence). With 6 bases removed from V and 4 bases from J, the gap between germline ends came to 15 bases. The CDR3 region is CSAGSPGATEAFF. For the CDR3, the DNA is TGCAGTGCCGGGTCGCCGGGGGCCACTGAAGCTTTCTTT.

This clonotype was seen at least ten times. This chain connects TRBV20-1 to TRBJ1-1; D is unresolved. In germline, CDR1 is DFQATT, CDR2 SNEGSKA (reference sequence). The CDR3 is made up of 14 amino acids. Trimming cost V 0 bases and J 1 base, with 9 bases left between them. The CDR3 sequence: CSARDGTENTEAFF. The CDR3 coding sequence is TGCAGTGCTAGAGATGGCACTGAGAACACTGAAGCTTTCTTT.

This clonotype was observed at least ten times. The chain joins TRBV28 to TRBJ2-7, with no clear D. The CDR3 is 14 amino acids. Deletions cut 8 bases from V and 3 bases from J, with 17 bases between. The V gene's germline CDR1 is MDHEN and CDR2 SYDVKM. CDR3 amino acids: CASGRLITDYEQYF. The CDR3 region has the DNA TGTGCCAGCGGTAGACTGATAACTGACTACGAGCAGTACTTC.

The chain employs TRBV6-1 and TRBJ2-7, with D tentatively TRBD2 (6 bases). V was cut by 6 bases and J by 4 bases, with 13 bases left in between. CDR3 length equals 13 residues. From germline, CDR1 is MNHNS and CDR2 SASEGT. The CDR3 loop reads CASSSRGWYEQYV. The DNA of the CDR3 is TGTGCCAGCAGCTCGCGGGGCTGGTACGAGCAGTACGTC.

Many counts were recorded for this clonotype. The chain has TRBV29-1 and TRBJ2-5, with D perhaps matching TRBD2 (5 bases). Germline lookup yields CDR1 SQVTM and CDR2 ANQGSEA. Trimming took 3 bases from V and 1 from J, leaving 12 bases between them. CDR3 length equals 14 residues. The CDR3 here is CSVDKDRGQETQYF. The CDR3, as DNA: TGCAGCGTTGATAAGGACCGGGGCCAAGAGACCCAGTACTTC.

This chain joins TRBV7-9 and TRBJ2-1; 11 nucleotides align to TRBD1. Germline V gene sequence: CDR1 SEHNR, CDR2 FQNEAQ (reference sequence). After removal of 4 bases from V and 9 bases from J, the junction contained 8 bases not matched to a gene. The CDR3 has 15 amino acids. CDR3 DNA: TGTGCCAGCAGCTCCCTGGACAGGGGGCGCCTTGAGCAGTTCTTC. This codes for CASSSLDRGRLEQFF.

This clonotype was found a few times. The V gene is TRBV7-9, the J gene TRBJ2-1; D not certain. V shed 0 bases and J shed 12 bases, with 9 bases lying between them. This CDR3 has 12 amino acids. The V gene's germline CDR1 is SEHNR and CDR2 FQNEAQ (reference sequence). For the CDR3, the DNA is TGTGCCAGCAGCTTAGCCCTCGGACCGCAGTTCTTC. As protein: CASSLALGPQFF.

This clonotype was found many times. The V gene is TRBV10-3, the J gene TRBJ2-3; either TRBD1 or TRBD2 may fit D (5 bases each). Germline V lookup: CDR1 ENHRY, CDR2 SYGVKD. The CDR3 has 13 residues. Trimming left V 8 bases short and J 6 bases short, with 15 bases between. DNA for the CDR3: TGTGCCATCGAGGGGTCCCTTTCTGATACGCAGTATTTT. Its translation is CAIEGSLSDTQYF.

The table lists this clonotype with a few counts. This chain uses TRBV5-1 with TRBJ1-1; 12 nucleotides match TRBD1. The V gene's germline CDR1 is SGHRS and CDR2 YFSETQ. The CDR3 consists of 17 residues. Unmatched junction bases numbered 10, after V lost 4 bases and J lost 3 bases. The CDR3 DNA is TGCGCCAGCAGCCCCCCCGGGACAGGGGGCATGGACACTGAAGCTTTCTTT. The encoded protein is CASSPPGTGGMDTEAFF.

This clonotype has just one count. This chain uses TRBV5-1 with TRBJ2-3, with D perhaps TRBD1 (5 bases). The CDR3 is 13 residues long. Germline lookup yields CDR1 SGHRS and CDR2 YFSETQ. Trimming removed 5 bases from V and 6 bases from J, with 13 bases in between. DNA for the CDR3: TGCGCCAGCAGGGACACGGGTAGGGATACGCAGTATTTT. This gives the protein CASRDTGRDTQYF. The whole variable domain, remainder taken from reference TRBV5-1 and TRBJ2-3, is KAGVTQTPRYLIKTRGQQVTLSCSPISGHRSVSWYQQTPGQGLQFLFEYFSETQRNKGNFPGRFSGRQFSNSRSEMNVSTLELGDSALYLCASRDTGRDTQYFGPGTRLTVL.

The table lists this clonotype with many counts. This chain connects TRBV20-1 to TRBJ1-1, with unresolved D. V shed 5 bases and J shed 1 base, with 11 bases lying between them. There are 13 residues in the CDR3. CDR1 is DFQATT and CDR2 is SNEGSKA in the germline V gene (reference sequence). The CDR3 DNA follows: TGCAGTGCTGGATTGACGGCGAACACTGAAGCTTTCTTT. Translated: CSAGLTANTEAFF.

This clonotype occurred many times. The chain recombines TRBV14 with TRBJ2-1; no clear D. V was clipped by 0 bases and J by 4 bases, with 4 bases between them. CDR3 length equals 13 residues. Germline CDR1 and CDR2: SGHDN and FVKESK. CDR3 sequence (DNA): TGTGCCAGCAGCCAAGAGCGGTACAATGAGCAGTTCTTC. Amino acid sequence: CASSQERYNEQFF.

This clonotype has more than one count but fewer than ten. The CDR3 region has the DNA TGTGCCAGCGGGGAGAGCGGGGATCACTACGAGACCCAGTACTTC. Translation gives CASGESGDHYETQYF. The chain uses TRBV11-2 and TRBJ2-5; the match to TRBD2 covers 7 bases. V shed 8 bases and J 5 bases; nucleotides not matched to a gene: 14. This CDR3 comprises 15 residues. The germline gives CDR1 SGHAT, CDR2 FQNNGV.

This clonotype has ten or more counts. This rearrangement joins TRBV7-6 to TRBJ2-2; the match to TRBD1 covers 8 bases. CDR1 is SGHVS, CDR2 FNYEAQ, per germline. This CDR3 has 16 amino acids. J was trimmed by 7 bases and V by 5 bases; bases with no gene match: 12. The CDR3 is CASSLSPQGAIGELFF. The CDR3 bases are TGTGCCAGCAGCCTTAGCCCCCAGGGGGCTATCGGGGAGCTGTTTTTT.

The chain links TRBV29-1 to TRBJ1-2; D perhaps matches TRBD1 (5 bases). Germline V gives CDR1 SQVTM, CDR2 ANQGSEA. Trimming stripped 3 bases from V and 7 bases from J, with 15 bases between. This CDR3 spans 13 amino acids. The chain's CDR3 is CSVEGLDKVGYTF. For the CDR3, the DNA is TGCAGCGTTGAGGGTCTGGACAAAGTTGGCTACACCTTC.

This clonotype was counted between two and nine times. The chain carries TRBV19 and TRBJ2-1, with TRBD1 identical over 9 bases. CDR3 length: 14 amino acids. J gave up 8 bases and V 8 bases, and 10 bases lay outside the gene matches. Germline V CDR1 and CDR2: LNHDA, SQIVND (reference sequence). CDR3: CASSWGTGSHEQFF. CDR3 DNA: TGTGCCAGTTCCTGGGGGACAGGGTCTCATGAGCAGTTCTTC.

This chain joins TRBV4-1 and TRBJ1-1; D uncertain. This CDR3 has 17 residues. Germline V gives CDR1 MGHRA, CDR2 YSYEKL. The V end lost 4 bases, the J end lost 1 base, and 19 bases lay between the germline ends. The DNA for the CDR3 is TGCGCCAGCAGCCGGTATGAGGTGGGAACTCAGAACACTGAAGCTTTCTTT. The encoded protein is CASSRYEVGTQNTEAFF.

The table lists this clonotype with a few counts. The CDR3 spells CSAIDTGVNEQYF. The DNA of the CDR3 is TGCAGTGCAATTGATACAGGGGTCAACGAGCAGTACTTC. This sequence joins TRBV20-1 and TRBJ2-7, with TRBD1 identical over 7 bases. CDR3 length equals 13 residues. The V and J ends lost 6 bases and 5 bases, in that order; junction bases with no gene match: 10. Germline V gene sequence: CDR1 DFQATT, CDR2 SNEGSKA (reference sequence).

This clonotype came up a few times. This chain's CDR3 is CSARAPLGLNPKLSSYNEQFF. In DNA form, the CDR3 reads TGCAGTGCTAGAGCCCCACTCGGACTCAATCCCAAGCTTAGCTCCTACAATGAGCAGTTCTTC. This chain connects TRBV20-1 to TRBJ2-1, with a weak D call TRBD2 (5 bases). The V gene's germline CDR1 is DFQATT and CDR2 SNEGSKA (reference sequence). This CDR3 comprises 21 residues. Trimming took off 1 base at V and 0 bases at J, with 28 bases between the two ends.